The next 17 T cell receptor beta chains were all read from a single sample in a study of T cell repertoires in cytomegalovirus infection. A single record per CDR3 protein comes from TCRdb applying MiXCR to the reads. The table includes about 400,000 distinct CDR3 sequences, less than 20% detected once. Material: PBMCs. Receptors were obtained from a human donor in good health (CMV status not recorded). Some clones in this sample may be carry-over from other donors' samples.

The CDR3 sequence: CASSLRQGGSPLHF. Here the CDR3 DNA reads TGTGCCAGCAGCTTGCGCCAGGGAGGTTCACCCCTCCACTTT. J is TRBJ1-6 and V is TRBV7-2, with D possibly TRBD1 on 5 matching bases. CDR3 size: 14 residues. Deletions cut 3 bases from V and 9 bases from J, with 12 bases between. The germline CDR1 and CDR2 sequences are SGHTA and FQGNSA.

This clonotype was observed at least ten times. This rearrangement joins TRBV11-2 to TRBJ2-1; 7 positions match TRBD2. The germline V gene has CDR1 SGHAT and CDR2 FQNNGV. V dropped 5 bases and J dropped 2; count of bases not matched to a gene: 6. The CDR3 length is 15 residues. CDR3: CASSPQLAAYNEQFF. DNA for the CDR3: TGTGCCAGCAGCCCCCAGCTAGCGGCCTACAATGAGCAGTTCTTC.

There are a few counts of this clonotype. The chain has TRBV19 and TRBJ1-1; 7 nucleotides match TRBD1. V gave up 3 bases and J gave up 3 bases; unmatched junction bases: 10. This CDR3 is built from 16 residues. The germline V gene encodes CDR1 LNHDA and CDR2 SQIVND (reference sequence). This chain's CDR3 is CASSMGTGTEHTEAFF. DNA of the CDR3: TGTGCCAGTAGTATGGGGACCGGGACAGAACACACTGAAGCTTTCTTT. Supplemented by reference TRBV19 and TRBJ1-1, the full variable domain reads DGGITQSPKYLFRKEGQNVTLSCEQNLNHDAMYWYRQDPGQGLRLIYYSQIVNDFQKGDIAEGYSVSREKKESFPLTVTSAQKNPTAFYLCASSMGTGTEHTEAFFGQGTRLTVV.

This chain uses TRBV2 with TRBJ1-1; TRBD1 matches 8 bases. Germline trimming cut 4 bases from V and 11 bases from J; bases unmatched to any gene: 9. Germline CDR1 reads SNHLY; CDR2 reads FYNNEI. This CDR3 is 13 amino acids long. Written as DNA, the CDR3 is TGTGCCAGCAGTGTCTCGGACAGGGCCGCGGCTTTCTTT. Translation: CASSVSDRAAAFF.

V is TRBV2 and J is TRBJ2-7; D ambiguous. The CDR3 is 13 amino acids. The germline V gene encodes CDR1 SNHLY and CDR2 FYNNEI. V gave up 5 bases and J gave up 2 bases, with 10 bases separating them. CDR3 nucleotides: TGTGCCAGCAGTAGAGCCGCAACCTACGAGCAGTACTTC. It yields the protein CASSRAATYEQYF. Using reference TRBV2 and TRBJ2-7 for the parts outside the CDR3, the full variable domain is EPEVTQTPSHQVTQMGQEVILRCVPISNHLYFYWYRQILGQKVEFLVSFYNNEISEKSEIFDDQFSVERPDGSNFTLKIRSTKLEDSAMYFCASSRAATYEQYFGPGTRLTVT.

The chain has TRBV4-2 and TRBJ2-1; a weak D match, TRBD2 (6 bases). The germline V and J ends were trimmed by 6 bases and 7 bases, with 19 bases remaining between them. The germline gives CDR1 LGHNA, CDR2 YNFKEQ. The CDR3 is made up of 15 amino acids. CDR3 region: CASSKEGFSGNEQFF. The CDR3 nucleotides read TGTGCCAGCAGTAAAGAGGGTTTTAGCGGAAATGAGCAGTTCTTC.

This clonotype was found a few times. The chain is built from TRBV9 and TRBJ1-4; D unclear. The CDR3 spans 13 residues. V lost 4 bases, J lost 7 bases, and 11 bases lay in between. Germline V gene data show CDR1 as SGDLS and CDR2 as YYNGEE. The CDR3: CASSFGAGEKLFF. In DNA form, the CDR3 reads TGTGCCAGCAGCTTCGGAGCCGGTGAAAAACTGTTTTTT.

There are a few counts of this clonotype. The CDR3 here is CASRLNYERGFSYEQYF. CDR3 bases: TGTGCCAGCAGGCTGAACTACGAGCGGGGGTTCTCCTACGAGCAGTACTTC. J is TRBJ2-7 and V is TRBV6-2 or TRBV6-3; 8 positions match TRBD2. Trimming removed 6 bases from V and 0 bases from J; junction bases left unmatched: 13. CDR1 and CDR2 (germline): MNHEY, SVGEGT. The CDR3 contains 17 residues.

The genes are TRBV20-1 and TRBJ2-7; D is possibly TRBD2 (6 bases). Trimming took off 0 bases at V and 2 bases at J, with 11 bases between the two ends. The CDR3 length is 14 residues. Germline-derived CDR1 and CDR2 are DFQATT and SNEGSKA (reference sequence). The CDR3 loop is CSARDGGTTYEQYF. CDR3 bases: TGCAGTGCTAGAGATGGCGGGACGACCTACGAGCAGTACTTC.

This clonotype has a handful of counts. V is TRBV2 and J is TRBJ1-5; TRBD1 matches at 7 bases. The CDR3 totals 15 residues. CDR1 SNHLY and CDR2 FYNNEI come from the germline V gene. The trim removed 7 bases at V and 4 bases at J, leaving 10 bases unmatched. CDR3 region: CASTQQGLGNQPQHF. The CDR3 nucleotides are TGTGCCAGCACTCAACAGGGGTTGGGAAATCAGCCCCAGCATTTT.

The chain links TRBV5-6 to TRBJ1-3; 9 bases are shared with TRBD1. The CDR3 is 15 residues long. The junction had 4 bases not matched to a gene; V was cut back by 3 bases and J by 3 bases. CDR1 and CDR2 (germline): SGHDT, YYEEEE. The CDR3 DNA sequence: TGTGCCAGCAGCTCGGGGACAGGGTTTGGAAACACCATATATTTT. Translating it yields CASSSGTGFGNTIYF.

This clonotype was seen a few times. The V and J genes are TRBV2 and TRBJ2-5; D is uncertain. Germline V gene sequence: CDR1 SNHLY, CDR2 FYNNEI. Deletions cut 7 bases from V and 1 base from J, with 13 bases between. This CDR3 region has 14 residues. In DNA, the CDR3 is TGTGCCAGCACCCAATTGACAAGCCAAGAGACCCAGTACTTC. Protein product: CASTQLTSQETQYF.

A few counts support this clonotype. CDR3 nucleotides: TGCAGCGTTGAGCTTGCGGGAACAGATACGCAGTATTTT. Its protein is CSVELAGTDTQYF. The genes are TRBV29-1 and TRBJ2-3; D perhaps matches TRBD2 (6 bases). Looked up from germline, CDR1 is SQVTM and CDR2 is ANQGSEA. The V end was cut by 3 bases, the J end by 3 bases, with 10 bases between. The CDR3 contains 13 residues.

This clonotype has a handful of counts. The J gene is TRBJ2-1, the V gene TRBV11-2; weak D call: TRBD1 (6 bases). This CDR3 is built from 16 residues. The germline CDR1 and CDR2 sequences are SGHAT and FQNNGV. The V and J ends lost 2 bases and 1 base respectively, with 12 bases between them. The CDR3 sequence: CASSLRTAVSYNEQFF. The CDR3 DNA follows: TGTGCCAGCAGCTTAAGGACAGCCGTGTCCTACAATGAGCAGTTCTTC.

This clonotype turned up a few times. The chain has TRBV2 and TRBJ1-1; 8 bases map to TRBD1. CDR1 SNHLY and CDR2 FYNNEI come from the germline V gene. Trimming took 6 bases from V and 4 from J; bases not matched to a gene: 4. CDR3 length: 13 residues. The CDR3 spells CASRDDRGTEAFF. CDR3 coding DNA: TGTGCCAGCAGAGACGACAGGGGCACTGAAGCTTTCTTT.

The V call is TRBV15, the J call TRBJ1-4; D perhaps matches TRBD1 (6 bases). The V end was cut by 3 bases, the J end by 4 bases, with 12 bases between. The length of the CDR3 is 15 residues. CDR1 LNHNV and CDR2 YYDKDF come from the germline V gene (reference sequence). DNA for the CDR3: TGTGCCACCAGCAGCGAGGACAGATATAATGAAAAACTGTTTTTT. Translated: CATSSEDRYNEKLFF.

This clonotype was recorded once. Likely a read error: the CDR3 ends without its conserved phenylalanine or tryptophan. The chain combines TRBV6-6 with TRBJ2-3; the match to TRBD2 covers 7 bases. The CDR3 is 21 amino acids. Germline assignment: CDR1 MNHNY and CDR2 SVGAGI (reference sequence). The trim removed 2 bases at V and 1 base at J, leaving 21 bases unmatched. The CDR3 sequence is CASSYPKLSGCPPSGTDTQYC. In DNA, the CDR3 is TGTGCCAGCAGTTACCCGAAACTTAGCGGGTGCCCTCCTTCGGGCACAGATACGCAGTATTGT.